These 5 T cell receptor beta chains were all obtained from the same sample, sequenced in a study of PD-L1 blockade in urothelial cancer (dated by TCRdb to the late 2010s). Receptors were amplified or captured by the immunoSEQ multiplex PCR assay. TCRdb retrieved this table from immuneACCESS and kept in-frame rearrangements only. Not all clones are present; in checked studies, unresolved V genes account for under half, and no reason is known for the remainder. The sample table shows 35,000 to 40,000 clones, and roughly four fifths are seen once. Roughly 18% of the sample is in the top ten clones. The sample here was PBMCs, taken around atezolizumab (anti-PD-L1) treatment. The source of these receptors is a man aged 55 to 70 with urothelial cancer.

The chain uses TRBV2 and TRBJ1-5; 7 nucleotides align to TRBD1. This CDR3 contains 20 residues. The ends lost 2 bases at V and 2 bases at J; junction bases unmatched: 18. From germline, CDR1 is SNHLY and CDR2 FYNNEI. CDR3: CASSETLETGSGRGNQPQHF. DNA of the CDR3: TGTGCCAGCAGTGAAACCCTAGAGACAGGGTCTGGTCGTGGCAATCAGCCCCAGCATTTT.

A single count supports this clone. This chain links TRBV15 with TRBJ2-7; 14 bases align to TRBD2. V shed 1 base and J 2 bases; nucleotides not matched to a gene: 1. Germline V gene lookup returns CDR1 LNHNV and CDR2 YYDKDF (reference sequence). The CDR3 is 16 amino acids. The CDR3 loop is CATSRGLAGGTYEQYF. In nucleotides, the CDR3 is TGTGCCACCAGCAGAGGACTAGCGGGGGGGACCTACGAGCAGTACTTC.

The chain recombines TRBV5-1 with TRBJ1-5, with 8 positions matching TRBD1. Germline V gene data show CDR1 as SGHRS and CDR2 as YFSETQ. V was clipped by 4 bases and J by 0 bases; unmatched bases: 3. The CDR3 sequence is 15 residues long. The CDR3, as DNA: TGCGCCAGCAGCATGGGGACAGGTAGCAATCAGCCCCAGCATTTT. It codes for CASSMGTGSNQPQHF.

The rearrangement uses TRBV9 and TRBJ1-6; D remains unclear. Germline V CDR1 and CDR2: SGDLS, YYNGEE. The CDR3 contains 12 residues. Trimming removed 5 bases at V and 7 bases at J, with 7 bases between. This chain's CDR3 is CASSQSNSPLHF. In DNA form, the CDR3 reads TGTGCCAGCAGTCAATCCAATTCACCCCTCCACTTT.

The chain links TRBV5-4 to TRBJ2-5, with 12 bases aligning to TRBD2. V dropped 0 bases and J dropped 3; count of bases not matched to a gene: 3. The CDR3 extends over 16 amino acids. Per the germline V gene, CDR1 is SGHNT and CDR2 is YYREEE (reference sequence). The DNA for the CDR3 is TGTGCCAGCAGCTTGGGACGACTAGCGGGGGAAGAGACCCAGTACTTC. Protein: CASSLGRLAGEETQYF.